A single sample is the source of the 16 T cell receptor beta chains below, sequenced in a study of CD4 T cells in relation to SARS-CoV-2 and coronaviruses. The table came from immunoSEQ multiplex PCR; TCRdb's copy has only in-frame clones and leaves some out. The table includes about 15,000 clones, 79% detected once. No antigen has been identified for these receptors. Unexposed donor CD4+ T cells date from 2011-2018, before the COVID-19 pandemic. CD4+ T cells were isolated from the cells after around 9 days of culture. The sample was CD4+ T cells from PBMCs, cultured in vitro. The source of these receptors is a human donor in good health.

V gene TRBV7-9 combines with J gene TRBJ2-5; TRBD1 aligns across 8 bases. V lost 5 bases, J lost 5 bases, and 4 bases stayed unmatched. The germline V gene has CDR1 SEHNR and CDR2 FQNEAQ (reference sequence). The length of the CDR3 is 13 residues. The CDR3 sequence is CASSPRGPETQYF. DNA of the CDR3: TGTGCCAGCAGCCCCAGGGGGCCGGAGACCCAGTACTTC.

In its sample, this clone was seen a few times. The V gene is TRBV6-2 or TRBV6-3, the J gene TRBJ2-7; D is unresolved. The V end lost 6 bases, the J end lost 1 base, and 19 bases lay between the germline ends. The CDR3 is made up of 16 amino acids. Germline-derived CDR1 and CDR2 are MNHEY and SVGEGT. The CDR3 sequence is CASSSPGLGQSYEQYF. As DNA, the CDR3 is TGTGCCAGCAGCTCCCCGGGTTTAGGGCAGTCCTACGAGCAGTACTTC.

The gene calls are TRBV5-1 and TRBJ2-2, with a possible D match to TRBD1 (6 bases). V dropped 4 bases and J dropped 1 base, with 11 bases sitting between them. There are 15 residues in the CDR3. The germline V gene has CDR1 SGHRS and CDR2 YFSETQ. The CDR3 here is CASSLRDKNTGELFF. DNA of the CDR3: TGCGCCAGCAGCCTCCGGGACAAGAACACCGGGGAGCTGTTTTTT. The variable domain in full, with the rest retrieved from reference TRBV5-1 and TRBJ2-2, is KAGVTQTPRYLIKTRGQQVTLSCSPISGHRSVSWYQQTPGQGLQFLFEYFSETQRNKGNFPGRFSGRQFSNSRSEMNVSTLELGDSALYLCASSLRDKNTGELFFGEGSRLTVL.

In its sample, this clone was seen a few times. The V gene is TRBV7-3, the J gene TRBJ1-1, with D perhaps matching TRBD1 (5 bases). Germline CDR1 SGHTA, CDR2 FQGTGA. Trimming took 3 bases from V and 6 from J, leaving 11 bases between them. This CDR3 contains 13 residues. CDR3 coding DNA: TGTGCCAGCAGCTTCACAGGAGGGGCTGAAGCTTTCTTT. Amino acids: CASSFTGGAEAFF. Using reference TRBV7-3 and TRBJ1-1 for the parts outside the CDR3, the full variable domain is GAGVSQTPSNKVTEKGKYVELRCDPISGHTALYWYRQSLGQGPEFLIYFQGTGAADDSGLPNDRFFAVRPEGSVSTLKIQRTERGDSAVYLCASSFTGGAEAFFGQGTRLTVV.

The J gene is TRBJ2-1, the V gene TRBV29-1; D may be TRBD2 (5 bases). The germline V and J ends were trimmed by 2 bases and 0 bases, with 17 bases remaining between them. Germline CDR1 reads SQVTM; CDR2 reads ANQGSEA. The CDR3 extends over 17 amino acids. CDR3 coding DNA: TGCAGCGTTGAATCCCCCGGACTGCCTAGCTCCTACAATGAGCAGTTCTTC. Residues: CSVESPGLPSSYNEQFF.

This rearrangement joins TRBV27 to TRBJ1-6; 7 bases map to TRBD1. J lost 10 bases, V lost 5 bases, and 11 bases had no gene match. Germline V gives CDR1 MNHEY, CDR2 SMNVEV (reference sequence). This CDR3 region has 15 residues. CDR3 sequence (DNA): TGTGCCAGCAGTCCACTGACAGGGAAGGACTCACCCCTCCACTTT. It is translated as CASSPLTGKDSPLHF.

This clone was found a few times. The chain couples TRBV6-2 or TRBV6-3 to TRBJ2-3; D is undetermined. This CDR3 is 18 amino acids long. CDR1 and CDR2 from the germline V gene are MNHEY and SVGEGT. Deletions cut 3 bases from V and 6 bases from J, with 25 bases between. Written as DNA, the CDR3 is TGTGCCAGCAGTTATGCGGCCAGAGGATCTTCGGGCGCCGATACGCAGTATTTT. It encodes CASSYAARGSSGADTQYF.

The V call is TRBV19, the J call TRBJ1-6; TRBD1 agrees at 10 bases. CDR1 and CDR2 (germline): LNHDA, SQIVND (reference sequence). J gave up 5 bases and V 3 bases, and 1 base lay outside the gene matches. This CDR3 contains 15 residues. This chain's CDR3 is CASSIGTGDNSPLHF. The CDR3 bases are TGTGCCAGTAGTATCGGGACAGGGGATAATTCACCCCTCCACTTT.

This clone was observed once. The CDR3 DNA reads TGTGCCAGCAGCTTTGGCGGGCCCGCTAACACAGATACGCAGTATTTT. This encodes CASSFGGPANTDTQYF. The gene calls are TRBV5-4 and TRBJ2-3, with D possibly being TRBD2 (5 bases). The V gene's germline CDR1 is SGHNT and CDR2 YYREEE (reference sequence). This CDR3 is built from 16 residues. V was pared by 2 bases and J by 2 bases, with 15 bases between.

This rearrangement joins TRBV7-9 to TRBJ2-1, with TRBD2 identical over 13 bases. V lost 0 bases, J lost 7 bases, and 6 bases stayed unmatched. CDR3 length: 17 amino acids. Germline V CDR1 and CDR2: SEHNR, FQNEAQ (reference sequence). The CDR3 nucleotides read TGTGCCAGCAGCTTAGCGCTAGAGACTAGCGGGAGGAATGAGCAGTTCTTC. As protein: CASSLALETSGRNEQFF.

The rearrangement links TRBV4-1 to TRBJ2-7; the match to TRBD1 covers 7 bases. This CDR3 has 13 residues. The junction had 2 bases not matched to a gene; V was cut back by 4 bases and J by 2 bases. Germline CDR1 is MGHRA and CDR2 is YSYEKL. CDR3 nucleotides: TGCGCCAGCAGCCGACAGGGAACCTACGAGCAGTACTTC. Protein sequence: CASSRQGTYEQYF.

The chain couples TRBV19 to TRBJ2-5, with 13 bases that match TRBD2. This CDR3 spans 16 amino acids. With V trimmed by 3 bases and J by 5 bases, 6 bases remained unmatched. Germline V gene sequence: CDR1 LNHDA, CDR2 SQIVND (reference sequence). The CDR3 sequence is CASSIGLAGVEETQYF. Here the CDR3 DNA reads TGTGCCAGTAGTATCGGACTAGCGGGAGTCGAGGAGACCCAGTACTTC.

The rearrangement links TRBV30 to TRBJ2-5; 10 bases map to TRBD2. Germline V gene data show CDR1 as GTSNPN and CDR2 as SVGIG (reference sequence). This CDR3 region has 15 residues. With 0 bases clipped from V and 2 bases from J, the junction kept 3 bases outside the gene matches. CDR3 residues: CAWSVLAGFQETQYF. The CDR3 region has the DNA TGTGCCTGGAGTGTACTAGCGGGGTTTCAAGAGACCCAGTACTTC.

CDR3 region: CASSTPLAASYEQYF. The DNA for the CDR3 is TGTGCCAGCAGTACCCCCCTAGCGGCCTCCTACGAGCAGTACTTC. J is TRBJ2-7 and V is TRBV6-5; 7 bases fit TRBD2. Germline V gene lookup returns CDR1 MNHEY and CDR2 SVGAGI. The CDR3 covers 15 residues. V was pared by 5 bases and J by 0 bases, with 7 bases of the junction left unmatched.

The chain has TRBV18 and TRBJ1-4; D remains ambiguous. The CDR3 length is 12 residues. Germline CDR1 reads KGHSH; CDR2 reads LQKENI. Trimming pared 6 bases from V and 3 bases from J, leaving 5 bases between. The CDR3 region has the DNA TGTGCCAGCTCCCTGGCTAATGAAAAACTGTTTTTT. The encoded protein is CASSLANEKLFF.

J is TRBJ2-7 and V is TRBV5-5; D tentatively reads TRBD1 or TRBD2 (5 bases each). This CDR3 is built from 15 residues. Germline V gives CDR1 SGHKS, CDR2 YYEKEE (reference sequence). V was shortened by 3 bases and J by 4 bases, with 17 bases between the two germline ends. The CDR3 DNA follows: TGTGCCAGCAGCTCCGGGGACCACCCCCCTTACGAGCAGTACTTC. Translation: CASSSGDHPPYEQYF. Together with reference TRBV5-5 and TRBJ2-7, the CDR3 gives the full variable domain: DAGVTQSPTHLIKTRGQQVTLRCSPISGHKSVSWYQQVLGQGPQFIFQYYEKEERGRGNFPDRFSARQFPNYSSELNVNALLLGDSALYLCASSSGDHPPYEQYFGPGTRLTVT.